This entry describes one TCR beta chain. The antigen is undetermined. The germline V gene encodes CDR1 MNHEY and CDR2 SMNVEV (reference sequence). CDR3 size: 16 residues. V lost 4 bases and J lost 4; bases outside the gene matches: 7. Amplified TCR beta CDR3 regions derived from RNA transcripts. The TCR CDR3 first-round RT-PCR relied on the HTBI primer set. TCRdb processed the multiplex PCR reads anew with MiXCR; each CDR3 protein has one entry. The sample shows 550,000 to 850,000 distinct CDR3 sequences, under 20% of them seen only once. This sample was included in a study of T cells in Graves' hyperthyroidism and ophthalmopathy. Study observations and caveats: Progression to ophthalmopathy was predicted a median of approximately 6.4 months early.

The sequenced sample was blood. The sequence came from a woman aged 45 to 65 with Graves' hyperthyroidism that later progressed to Graves' ophthalmopathy. The rearrangement joins TRBV27 to TRBJ1-5, with 10 bases identical to TRBD1. The CDR3 loop is CASSSGQGLVNQPQHF. The CDR3 region has the DNA TGTGCCAGCAGTTCGGGACAGGGGTTAGTAAATCAGCCCCAGCATTTT.